This T cell receptor beta chain was documented in a study of T cell repertoires in ileal Crohn's disease. The length of the CDR3 is 14 residues. Trimming took 8 bases from V and 8 from J; bases not matched to a gene: 9. The germline CDR1 and CDR2 sequences are MNHEY and SVGAGI. Using immunoSEQ multiplex PCR, the repertoire was profiled, and TCRdb retains in-frame clones only, with some absent. In the table there are several thousand clones, approximately 80% of which are singletons. Sequenced: ileal tissue. The rearrangement joins TRBV6-5 to TRBJ1-4; 9 positions match TRBD1. The TCR originated in an adult with Crohn's disease. DNA of the CDR3: TGTGCCAGCGGGAGACAGGGGGAATTCGAAAAACTGTTTTTT. Encoded protein: CASGRQGEFEKLFF.